Given below is one TCR beta chain in context. Its specificity is unknown. Mismatch with germline at one junction end may stem from a read error. Per germline, CDR1 SQVTM and CDR2 ANQGSEA. This CDR3 has 12 residues. These data belong to a study of cytomegalovirus exposure and HLA in healthy donors. For the study at large: Sequencing of approximately 190 million T cells in an earlier analysis found 95 million to 120 million unique TCR beta sequences.

Study outcomes and limitations: There were some V segments, including TRBV6-2 and TRBV6-3, excluded as indistinguishable.

PCR involved 60 Vbeta and 13 Jbeta primers. Measured with immunoSEQ multiplex PCR; TCRdb has only the in-frame clones, and not every one. This table holds tens of thousands of clones, about 80% found once. Sequencing was performed on PBMCs. This receptor was taken from a man aged 45 to 65 in good health and CMV-seropositive. This sequence joins TRBV29-1 and TRBJ1-2; no reliable D call. For the CDR3, the DNA is TGCAGCGTTGTGGGAGGGTCCGATGGCTACTCCTTC. This codes for CSVVGGSDGYSF.